The 32 T cell receptor beta chains presented below share a single source sample, sequenced in a study of shared clonotypes between healthy human individuals (dated by TCRdb to 2020 to 2021). Receptor amplification or capture employed the immunoSEQ multiplex PCR assay. This immuneACCESS table, as held by TCRdb, lists in-frame sequences with V and J called but not all clones. Of the missing ones, under half trace to an unresolved V gene in checked studies; the others have no known cause. Present in this sample are millions of clones, approximately 95% of which were seen just once. Roughly 0.13% of the sample goes to the ten largest clones. Sequencing was carried out using naive CD4+ T cells sorted from blood. Taken with the paper, the label for cell subset or site translates to: CD45RA+ positively selected. Source of these receptors: a man between 18 and 29 years old in good health.

The chain links TRBV27 to TRBJ1-5; perhaps TRBD1 as D (6 bases). CDR3 size: 14 residues. The V gene's germline CDR1 is MNHEY and CDR2 SMNVEV (reference sequence). V was pared by 5 bases and J by 3 bases, with 11 bases between. The CDR3 DNA reads TGTGCCAGCAGTCCAGGACAGTTCAATCAGCCCCAGCATTTT. Protein product: CASSPGQFNQPQHF.

This sequence joins TRBV10-3 and TRBJ2-2; no clear D. Deletions cut 7 bases from V and 0 bases from J, with 6 bases between. Germline V gene sequence: CDR1 ENHRY, CDR2 SYGVKD. The CDR3 extends over 13 amino acids. The CDR3 coding sequence is TGTGCCATCATAGGAGCGAACACCGGGGAGCTGTTTTTT. Protein sequence: CAIIGANTGELFF.

The V and J genes are TRBV5-6 and TRBJ2-7; 7 bases are a match to TRBD1. After removal of 0 bases from V and 1 base from J, the junction contained 10 bases not matched to a gene. The CDR3 has 17 amino acids. Per germline, CDR1 SGHDT and CDR2 YYEEEE. In nucleotides, the CDR3 is TGTGCCAGCAGCTTGGTCGGTCTAGGCAGGGGGTCCTACGAGCAGTACTTC. This translates into CASSLVGLGRGSYEQYF.

The chain links TRBV9 to TRBJ1-3; the D gene is possibly TRBD1 (5 bases). CDR3 length equals 15 residues. V was trimmed by 3 bases and J by 0 bases, leaving 10 bases between them. CDR1 SGDLS and CDR2 YYNGEE come from the germline V gene. The CDR3 nucleotides are TGTGCCAGCAGCGGACGGACAAGCTCTGGAAACACCATATATTTT. Translation: CASSGRTSSGNTIYF.

The rearrangement links TRBV7-2 to TRBJ1-3; TRBD1 aligns across 7 bases. This CDR3 spans 15 amino acids. Germline V CDR1 and CDR2: SGHTA, FQGNSA. V shed 5 bases, J shed 0 bases, and the junction held 4 bases outside the gene matches. The CDR3, as DNA: TGTGCCAGCAGCCGGGACAGTTCCTCTGGAAACACCATATATTTT. Protein product: CASSRDSSSGNTIYF.

This sequence joins TRBV11-2 and TRBJ2-3, with TRBD2 as a possible D gene (7 bases). The CDR3 covers 16 residues. Germline loops: CDR1 SGHAT, CDR2 FQNNGV. Between the trimmed V and J ends, which lost 5 bases and 0 bases, there was a span of 15 bases. The CDR3: CASSQKQGGSTDTQYF. The CDR3, as DNA: TGTGCCAGCAGCCAAAAACAGGGAGGGAGCACAGATACGCAGTATTTT.

The chain combines TRBV28 with TRBJ2-1; 7 positions match TRBD1. The CDR3 runs 18 residues. The junction had 18 bases not matched to a gene; V was cut back by 3 bases and J by 7 bases. Germline V gene sequence: CDR1 MDHEN, CDR2 SYDVKM. The CDR3 DNA follows: TGTGCCAGCAGTTTTGGTTTGGTCTCAGGGGGTAACATTAATGAGCAGTTCTTC. Residues: CASSFGLVSGGNINEQFF.

The rearrangement uses TRBV10-3 and TRBJ2-3; 9 bases agree with TRBD2. V shed 7 bases, J shed 2 bases, and the junction held 4 bases outside the gene matches. Germline CDR1 ENHRY, CDR2 SYGVKD. This CDR3 spans 14 amino acids. In DNA, the CDR3 is TGTGCCATCATGAGCGGGGGGACCACAGATACGCAGTATTTT. This encodes CAIMSGGTTDTQYF.

The chain links TRBV14 to TRBJ2-7; either TRBD1 or TRBD2 may fit D (5 bases each). Germline V gene data show CDR1 as SGHDN and CDR2 as FVKESK. There are 16 residues in the CDR3. Trimming removed 5 bases at V and 7 bases at J, with 24 bases between. CDR3 DNA: TGTGCCAGCAGCTACCTCGGACGGGACCGAATCGGGGAGCAGTACTTC. Its protein is CASSYLGRDRIGEQYF. The full variable domain, in which reference TRBV14 and TRBJ2-7 provide the parts outside the CDR3, is EAGVTQFPSHSVIEKGQTVTLRCDPISGHDNLYWYRRVMGKEIKFLLHFVKESKQDESGMPNNRFLAERTGGTYSTLKVQPAELEDSGVYFCASSYLGRDRIGEQYFGPGTRLTVT.

J is TRBJ1-5 and V is TRBV6-6; 7 bases agree with TRBD1. V shed 6 bases, J shed 4 bases, and the junction held 6 bases outside the gene matches. The germline gives CDR1 MNHNY, CDR2 SVGAGI (reference sequence). The CDR3 length is 14 residues. The chain's CDR3 is CASRLRDRNQPQHF. Here the CDR3 DNA reads TGTGCCAGCAGACTCCGGGACAGAAATCAGCCCCAGCATTTT.

The chain combines TRBV5-4 with TRBJ1-4; 10 bases are a match to TRBD1. Germline V gene lookup returns CDR1 SGHNT and CDR2 YYREEE (reference sequence). The CDR3 loop spans 14 amino acids. The V and J ends lost 4 bases and 8 bases, in that order; junction bases with no gene match: 5. The CDR3 loop is CASSLDRGEEKLFF. CDR3 sequence (DNA): TGTGCCAGCAGCCTGGACAGGGGGGAGGAAAAACTGTTTTTT. The full variable domain, in which reference TRBV5-4 and TRBJ1-4 provide the parts outside the CDR3, is ETGVTQSPTHLIKTRGQQVTLRCSSQSGHNTVSWYQQALGQGPQFIFQYYREEENGRGNFPPRFSGLQFPNYSSELNVNALELDDSALYLCASSLDRGEEKLFFGSGTQLSVL.

The chain couples TRBV5-1 to TRBJ1-2; D is perhaps TRBD1 (5 bases). The CDR3 contains 14 residues. V was clipped by 0 bases and J by 4 bases, with 10 bases between them. Germline V CDR1 and CDR2: SGHRS, YFSETQ. CDR3 protein: CASSLEDSLYGYTF. CDR3 coding DNA: TGCGCCAGCAGCTTGGAAGACAGCCTCTATGGCTACACCTTC.

This chain uses TRBV27 with TRBJ1-2; D might be TRBD1 (6 bases). V was pared by 3 bases and J by 7 bases, with 12 bases between. Germline values: CDR1 MNHEY, CDR2 SMNVEV (reference sequence). The CDR3 has 13 residues. The CDR3 loop is CASSFGGASGYTF. DNA of the CDR3: TGTGCCAGCAGTTTTGGGGGGGCAAGTGGCTACACCTTC.

The chain combines TRBV18 with TRBJ2-7; 10 nucleotides match TRBD2. The ends lost 4 bases at V and 0 bases at J; junction bases unmatched: 9. The germline gives CDR1 KGHSH, CDR2 LQKENI. The CDR3 covers 17 residues. The DNA of the CDR3 is TGTGCCAGCTCACTCATATCCCCTAGCGGGAGCTCCTACGAGCAGTACTTC. Its translation: CASSLISPSGSSYEQYF.

The chain has TRBV6-6 and TRBJ1-1; weak D call: TRBD1 (5 bases). Trimming cost V 7 bases and J 5 bases, with 17 bases left between them. The CDR3 is 14 residues long. Germline V lookup: CDR1 MNHNY, CDR2 SVGAGI (reference sequence). The CDR3 here is CASNPRAGGTEAFF. The CDR3 DNA is TGTGCCAGCAACCCAAGGGCCGGGGGTACTGAAGCTTTCTTT.

To note about this clone: The junction and the germline gene differ at one end; a read error may be behind it. The rearrangement uses TRBV15 and TRBJ2-5; D is unclear. The germline CDR1 and CDR2 sequences are LNHNV and YYDKDF (reference sequence). The CDR3 runs to 14 residues. CDR3 nucleotide sequence: TGTGCCACCAGCAGAGATGGGGTCCAAGGGACCCAGTACTTC. Amino acid sequence: CATSRDGVQGTQYF.

This chain uses TRBV6-1 with TRBJ2-7; D is perhaps TRBD1 or TRBD2 (5 bases each). Trimming stripped 10 bases from V and 2 bases from J, with 18 bases between. Germline CDR1 reads MNHNS; CDR2 reads SASEGT. The CDR3 covers 14 residues. The CDR3 region has the DNA TGTGCCATCGATAACCGGGACGCAACCTACGAGCAGTACTTC. Protein sequence: CAIDNRDATYEQYF.

V is TRBV11-2 and J is TRBJ1-3; 8 nucleotides align to TRBD1. CDR1 and CDR2 (germline): SGHAT, FQNNGV. With V trimmed by 3 bases and J by 0 bases, 7 bases remained unmatched. This CDR3 region has 17 residues. The CDR3 coding sequence is TGTGCCAGCAGCTTTCGAATCGGACAGGGCTCTGGAAACACCATATATTTT. This sequence encodes CASSFRIGQGSGNTIYF. Filled out from reference TRBV11-2 and TRBJ1-3, the complete variable domain reads EAGVAQSPRYKIIEKRQSVAFWCNPISGHATLYWYQQILGQGPKLLIQFQNNGVVDDSQLPKDRFSAERLKGVDSTLKIQPAKLEDSAVYLCASSFRIGQGSGNTIYFGEGSWLTVV.

The chain carries TRBV2 and TRBJ1-2; D is possibly TRBD1 (6 bases). Trimming stripped 7 bases from V and 4 bases from J, with 10 bases between. The CDR3 sequence is 12 residues long. The germline V gene has CDR1 SNHLY and CDR2 FYNNEI. CDR3 sequence reads: CASTGGRYGYTF. The DNA of the CDR3 is TGTGCCAGCACCGGGGGCCGCTATGGCTACACCTTC.

The chain employs TRBV29-1 and TRBJ1-6; D is possibly TRBD1 (6 bases). The CDR3 has 13 residues. V lost 4 bases to trimming and J lost 10 bases, with 14 bases between them. CDR1 and CDR2 (germline): SQVTM, ANQGSEA. CDR3 loop: CSVGEGGGSPLHF. CDR3 nucleotides: TGCAGCGTTGGGGAGGGGGGCGGATCACCCCTCCACTTT.

Worth noting for this clone: This clone may be a read error of a much larger clone one base away. V and J are TRBV6-5 and TRBJ1-2; D might be TRBD1 (5 bases). Germline loops: CDR1 MNHEY, CDR2 SVGAGI. This CDR3 contains 14 residues. Here the CDR3 reads CAGSYGGRVYGYTF. DNA of the CDR3: TGTGCCGGCAGTTACGGGGGACGGGTTTATGGCTACACCTTC.

The V call is TRBV7-9, the J call TRBJ2-3; tentatively, D is TRBD2 (6 bases). V dropped 6 bases and J dropped 3 bases, with 16 bases sitting between them. The CDR3 has 15 residues. Looked up from germline, CDR1 is SEHNR and CDR2 is FQNEAQ (reference sequence). CDR3 sequence (DNA): TGTGCCAGCAGTCGGCTGGGGGGTCATACAGATACGCAGTATTTT. It is translated as CASSRLGGHTDTQYF.

Concerning this clone itself: Distinct nucleotide sequences in the sample also encode this CDR3. V usage is TRBV10-3 and J usage is TRBJ2-3, with D tentatively TRBD2 (6 bases). Trimming removed 6 bases at V and 0 bases at J, with 10 bases between. This CDR3 has 14 amino acids. Germline V lookup: CDR1 ENHRY, CDR2 SYGVKD. The CDR3 sequence is CAIRGGISTDTQYF. The CDR3 DNA reads TGTGCCATCAGGGGCGGGATTAGCACAGATACGCAGTATTTT.

As for this clone: Distinct nucleotide sequences in the sample also encode this CDR3. The CDR3 sequence is CASRRQGGNTEAFF. The CDR3 coding sequence is TGTGCCAGCAGGAGACAGGGGGGGAACACTGAAGCTTTCTTT. The chain combines TRBV6-5 with TRBJ1-1; 9 nucleotides agree with TRBD1. From germline, CDR1 is MNHEY and CDR2 SVGAGI. V dropped 6 bases and J dropped 1; count of bases not matched to a gene: 3. The CDR3 loop spans 14 amino acids.

The J gene is TRBJ1-2, the V gene TRBV7-9; D gene uncertain. Deletions cut 8 bases from V and 2 bases from J, with 12 bases between. This CDR3 has 13 residues. CDR1 and CDR2 from the germline V gene are SEHNR and FQNEAQ (reference sequence). The CDR3 region has the DNA TGTGCCAGCGCTTTAGGAGGGAACTATGGCTACACCTTC. It is translated as CASALGGNYGYTF.

To note about this clone: Other DNA sequences in the sample encode the same CDR3. The J gene is TRBJ1-5, the V gene TRBV7-2, with D possibly being TRBD1 (5 bases). V dropped 3 bases and J dropped 7 bases, with 10 bases sitting between them. Looked up from germline, CDR1 is SGHTA and CDR2 is FQGNSA. The CDR3 runs to 13 residues. CDR3 in DNA: TGTGCCAGCAGCTTGGGGGGTGGGCAGCCCCAGCATTTT. This gives the protein CASSLGGGQPQHF.

The gene calls are TRBV2 and TRBJ1-2; D gene uncertain. The length of the CDR3 is 14 residues. Between the trimmed V and J ends, which lost 2 bases and 2 bases, there was a span of 9 bases. Germline V gene data show CDR1 as SNHLY and CDR2 as FYNNEI. CDR3 DNA: TGTGCCAGCAGTGAAACCGGGCAGAACTATGGCTACACCTTC. Its translation is CASSETGQNYGYTF.

The chain carries TRBV27 and TRBJ2-1; 8 nucleotides match TRBD2. The CDR3 has 16 amino acids. V gave up 3 bases and J gave up 10 bases; unmatched junction bases: 14. In germline, CDR1 is MNHEY, CDR2 SMNVEV (reference sequence). The CDR3: CASSFIYPAGVGEQFF. Written as DNA, the CDR3 is TGTGCCAGCAGTTTTATTTACCCAGCGGGAGTAGGGGAGCAGTTCTTC.

The chain has TRBV6-5 and TRBJ1-3; D is uncertain. V lost 0 bases, J lost 4 bases, and 10 bases lay in between. This CDR3 comprises 15 residues. Germline V lookup: CDR1 MNHEY, CDR2 SVGAGI. CDR3 nucleotides: TGTGCCAGCAGTTACTCGATCTGGGGAGGAAACACCATATATTTT. Amino acid sequence: CASSYSIWGGNTIYF.

The chain is built from TRBV5-1 and TRBJ2-5, with a possible D match to TRBD2 (5 bases). Trimming left V 0 bases short and J 2 bases short, with 14 bases between. The CDR3 runs 16 residues. Germline V gives CDR1 SGHRS, CDR2 YFSETQ. This CDR3 reads CASSLGLVRDQETQYF. The CDR3 region has the DNA TGCGCCAGCAGCTTGGGTCTGGTCCGGGATCAAGAGACCCAGTACTTC.

The V gene is TRBV18, the J gene TRBJ2-5; 12 bases line up with TRBD2. The J segment lost 5 bases and the V segment lost 5 bases, leaving 6 bases of the junction unmatched. The CDR3 is 15 amino acids. CDR1 and CDR2 from the germline V gene are KGHSH and LQKENI. As DNA, the CDR3 is TGTGCCAGCTCAGCCGGGACTAGCGGGTCGGAGACCCAGTACTTC. Protein: CASSAGTSGSETQYF.

Notes on this clone: Other DNA sequences of this sample code for an identical CDR3. This chain links TRBV9 with TRBJ2-5; D unclear. Germline CDR1 reads SGDLS; CDR2 reads YYNGEE. The V end lost 2 bases, the J end lost 0 bases, and 2 bases lay between the germline ends. The CDR3 has 12 residues. Written as DNA, the CDR3 is TGTGCCAGCAGCGTGAACCAAGAGACCCAGTACTTC. This codes for CASSVNQETQYF. Using reference TRBV9 and TRBJ2-5 for the parts outside the CDR3, the full variable domain is DSGVTQTPKHLITATGQRVTLRCSPRSGDLSVYWYQQSLDQGLQFLIQYYNGEERAKGNILERFSAQQFPDLHSELNLSSLELGDSALYFCASSVNQETQYFGPGTRLLVL.